One and the same sample provided the 23 T cell receptor beta chains below, sequenced in a study of blood T cell repertoires in COVID-19. Assay: immunoSEQ multiplex PCR; the TCRdb copy retains only in-frame clones and omits some. The repertoire holds around 700,000 clones, with 90% as singletons. Material: peripheral blood. The receptors stem from a woman younger than 35 with acute or convalescent COVID-19.

A note on this clone: A junction boundary mismatches the germline segment, possibly from a read error. The chain combines TRBV4-1 with TRBJ1-1, with D possibly being TRBD1 (5 bases). CDR1 and CDR2 from the germline V gene are MGHRA and YSYEKL. This CDR3 has 10 amino acids. CDR3 sequence (DNA): TGCGCCAGCAGCCAAGAAGGGGTGATCTTT. It is translated as CASSQEGVIF.

The rearrangement uses TRBV21-1 and TRBJ2-1; the DNA was not used to check the table's D call, TRBD1. TRBV21-1 is a pseudogene locus. The CDR3 is 11 residues long. CDR3 amino acids: CASSTTNEQFF. DNA of the CDR3: TGTGCCAGCAGCACCACAAATGAGCAGTTCTTC.

The rearrangement uses TRBV7-6 and TRBJ2-1; the D gene is possibly TRBD1 (5 bases). The V gene lost 4 bases and the J gene lost 0 bases, with 16 bases spanning the gap. The CDR3 length is 17 residues. Germline V gene data show CDR1 as SGHVS and CDR2 as FNYEAQ. The CDR3 is CASSSLGQISSYNEQFF. Written as DNA, the CDR3 is TGTGCCAGCAGCTCATTAGGACAAATTAGCTCCTACAATGAGCAGTTCTTC.

The chain recombines TRBV7-9 with TRBJ1-4, with 7 positions matching TRBD1. The CDR3 has 17 residues. The V and J ends lost 0 bases and 0 bases, in that order; junction bases with no gene match: 4. Germline V gene sequence: CDR1 SEHNR, CDR2 FQNEAQ (reference sequence). CDR3 sequence reads: CASSLADRISTNEKLFF. The CDR3 nucleotides are TGTGCCAGCAGCTTAGCGGACAGGATATCAACTAATGAAAAACTGTTTTTT.

The chain employs TRBV29-1 and TRBJ2-3; 11 bases are a match to TRBD1. The CDR3 extends over 13 amino acids. The V gene end was trimmed by 7 bases and the J gene end by 4 bases; junction bases not matched to a gene: 4. The V gene's germline CDR1 is SQVTM and CDR2 ANQGSEA. The CDR3 DNA is TGCAGCGGGACAGGGGGCGCCGCAGATACGCAGTATTTT. Its translation: CSGTGGAADTQYF.

CDR3 loop: CASSLSGTGVHTF. The CDR3, as DNA: TGTGCCAGCAGTTTAAGCGGGACAGGGGTTCACACCTTC. The chain carries TRBV27 and TRBJ1-2; 10 bases align to TRBD1. This CDR3 has 13 residues. Germline-derived CDR1 and CDR2 are MNHEY and SMNVEV (reference sequence). The V segment lost 2 bases and the J segment 12 bases; nucleotides outside the gene matches: 6.

The chain recombines TRBV27 with TRBJ1-4; D is possibly TRBD1 (5 bases). Germline V gene lookup returns CDR1 MNHEY and CDR2 SMNVEV (reference sequence). The CDR3 runs to 13 residues. Deletions cut 3 bases from V and 5 bases from J, with 7 bases between. DNA for the CDR3: TGTGCCAGCAGTTTGGGGGGGAATGAAAAACTGTTTTTT. Its translation is CASSLGGNEKLFF.

The chain joins TRBV5-5 to TRBJ1-1, with D possibly matching TRBD1 (6 bases). The germline gives CDR1 SGHKS, CDR2 YYEKEE (reference sequence). The CDR3 has 17 amino acids. V gave up 1 base and J gave up 6 bases, with 22 bases separating them. The CDR3 protein is CASSLQQGRYDISEAFF. Written as DNA, the CDR3 is TGTGCCAGCAGCTTGCAACAGGGTCGTTACGACATCTCTGAAGCTTTCTTT.

The chain carries TRBV24-1 and TRBJ2-1, with 8 bases lining up with TRBD2. This CDR3 contains 16 residues. Trimming cost V 4 bases and J 3 bases; bases outside gene matches: 7. Looked up from germline, CDR1 is KGHDR and CDR2 is SFDVKD. The CDR3 here is CATSDSGTRRYNEQFF. The CDR3 nucleotides are TGTGCCACCAGTGACTCCGGGACTAGACGCTACAATGAGCAGTTCTTC.

The J gene is TRBJ1-6, the V gene TRBV6-2 or TRBV6-3; no clear D. Germline lookup yields CDR1 MNHEY and CDR2 SVGEGT. The CDR3 consists of 16 residues. V was cut by 4 bases and J by 4 bases, with 14 bases left in between. CDR3 in amino acids: CASSSWSTSYNSPLHF. CDR3 in DNA: TGTGCCAGCAGTTCCTGGTCAACTAGTTATAATTCACCCCTCCACTTT.

The chain uses TRBV3-1 (or the pseudogene TRBV3-2) and TRBJ1-4, with TRBD1 matching over 8 bases. CDR1 and CDR2 from the germline V gene are LGHDT and YNNKEL (reference sequence). V lost 2 bases to trimming and J lost 8 bases; unmatched junction nucleotides: 10. This CDR3 spans 16 amino acids. The CDR3 DNA sequence: TGTGCCAGCAGCCAACTGACAGGGACAGGAGGCGAAAAACTGTTTTTT. It specifies CASSQLTGTGGEKLFF.

The chain carries TRBV4-3 and TRBJ2-3; 15 bases line up with TRBD2. Trimming removed 1 base from V and 0 bases from J; junction bases left unmatched: 8. The germline V gene encodes CDR1 LGHNA and CDR2 YSLEER. This CDR3 has 20 residues. The CDR3 nucleotides are TGCGCCAGCAGCCAAGTCGGGACTAGCGGGGGGCAACCTAGCACAGATACGCAGTATTTT. Protein sequence: CASSQVGTSGGQPSTDTQYF.

The J gene is TRBJ2-7, the V gene TRBV10-3; 9 bases are shared with TRBD1. The CDR3 runs 15 residues. Unmatched junction bases numbered 10, after V lost 6 bases and J lost 4 bases. Germline V gene lookup returns CDR1 ENHRY and CDR2 SYGVKD. CDR3: CAISLGGQGVYEQYF. The CDR3 nucleotides are TGTGCCATCAGCTTGGGGGGACAGGGAGTATACGAGCAGTACTTC.

The chain joins TRBV4-1 to TRBJ1-1; D gene unclear. V was shortened by 0 bases and J by 4 bases, with 12 bases between the two germline ends. Germline V CDR1 and CDR2: MGHRA, YSYEKL. The CDR3 length is 15 residues. CDR3 residues: CASSQEASLGTEAFF. DNA for the CDR3: TGCGCCAGCAGCCAAGAAGCCTCTCTAGGCACTGAAGCTTTCTTT.

This clone was seen once. V and J are TRBV6-5 and TRBJ2-3, with TRBD1 matching 8 bases. The CDR3 has 15 amino acids. The V gene's germline CDR1 is MNHEY and CDR2 SVGAGI. J was trimmed by 4 bases and V by 2 bases; bases with no gene match: 5. The CDR3 here is CASSYGGQGSDTQYF. The DNA of the CDR3 is TGTGCCAGCAGTTACGGTGGACAGGGTTCAGATACGCAGTATTTT.

The CDR3 DNA follows: TGTGCCAGCAGTGAGTCTCGGGTGGTGAACACTGAAGCTTTCTTT. Its protein product is CASSESRVVNTEAFF. The V call is TRBV2, the J call TRBJ1-1; D gene unclear. There are 15 residues in the CDR3. V lost 3 bases to trimming and J lost 0 bases, with 11 bases between them. CDR1 and CDR2 from the germline V gene are SNHLY and FYNNEI.

The chain has TRBV7-2 and TRBJ1-2; unclear D gene. V lost 5 bases and J 4 bases, leaving 8 bases between the germline ends. The CDR3 is 12 residues long. Germline V gene data show CDR1 as SGHTA and CDR2 as FQGNSA. In nucleotides, the CDR3 is TGTGCCAGCAGCCATCCCCCCTATGGCTACACCTTC. Its translation is CASSHPPYGYTF.

This chain connects TRBV21-1 to TRBJ2-4; the table's D call, TRBD1, was not checked against the DNA. TRBV21-1 is labeled a pseudogene. This CDR3 has 18 amino acids. CDR3 protein: CASSTPDPTCLAKNIQYF. CDR3 nucleotides: TGTGCCAGCAGCACCCCTGACCCGACATGCCTAGCCAAAAACATTCAGTACTTC.

This chain links TRBV5-1 with TRBJ1-2; unclear D gene. The CDR3 has 14 amino acids. Between the trimmed V and J ends, which lost 0 bases and 4 bases, there was a span of 10 bases. Germline values: CDR1 SGHRS, CDR2 YFSETQ. Here the CDR3 reads CASSLDGGLYGYTF. The CDR3 DNA reads as TGCGCCAGCAGCTTGGACGGAGGGCTCTATGGCTACACCTTC. Complete variable domain (other parts from reference TRBV5-1 and TRBJ1-2): KAGVTQTPRYLIKTRGQQVTLSCSPISGHRSVSWYQQTPGQGLQFLFEYFSETQRNKGNFPGRFSGRQFSNSRSEMNVSTLELGDSALYLCASSLDGGLYGYTFGSGTRLTVV.

This clone was counted between two and nine times. The genes are TRBV6-2 or TRBV6-3 and TRBJ2-7; a possible D gene is TRBD2 (6 bases). V was clipped by 4 bases and J by 9 bases, with 13 bases between them. Germline V gives CDR1 MNHEY, CDR2 SVGEGT. The CDR3 is made up of 12 amino acids. The CDR3 region has the DNA TGTGCCAGCAGTTCCTCCCGGGACTCGCAGTACTTC. Amino acids: CASSSSRDSQYF.

V gene TRBV29-1 combines with J gene TRBJ1-2; D is undetermined. Germline V CDR1 and CDR2: SQVTM, ANQGSEA. V lost 6 bases, J lost 1 base, and 18 bases lay in between. The CDR3 extends over 15 amino acids. The CDR3 protein is CSVALGSLINYGYTF. The CDR3 DNA is TGCAGCGTCGCCTTGGGGAGCCTCATTAACTATGGCTACACCTTC. Looking up the rest from reference TRBV29-1 and TRBJ1-2 gives the full variable domain: SAVISQKPSRDICQRGTSLTIQCQVDSQVTMMFWYRQQPGQSLTLIATANQGSEATYESGFVIDKFPISRPNLTFSTLTVSNMSPEDSSIYLCSVALGSLINYGYTFGSGTRLTVV.

The table lists this clone with a few counts. The V and J genes are TRBV7-8 and TRBJ1-2; 8 positions agree with TRBD1. J gave up 6 bases and V 3 bases, and 3 bases lay outside the gene matches. Per germline, CDR1 SGHVS and CDR2 FQNEAQ. The CDR3 covers 13 residues. CDR3 nucleotide sequence: TGTGCCAGCAGCTTGCAACAGGGGGATGGCTACACCTTC. This translates into CASSLQQGDGYTF.

This chain joins TRBV2 and TRBJ2-2; D might be TRBD2 (6 bases). The germline V gene has CDR1 SNHLY and CDR2 FYNNEI. The V and J ends lost 0 bases and 4 bases respectively, with 12 bases between them. This CDR3 comprises 16 residues. The CDR3 protein is CASSEASGVVTGELFF. The CDR3, as DNA: TGTGCCAGCAGTGAAGCATCGGGGGTGGTCACCGGGGAGCTGTTTTTT.